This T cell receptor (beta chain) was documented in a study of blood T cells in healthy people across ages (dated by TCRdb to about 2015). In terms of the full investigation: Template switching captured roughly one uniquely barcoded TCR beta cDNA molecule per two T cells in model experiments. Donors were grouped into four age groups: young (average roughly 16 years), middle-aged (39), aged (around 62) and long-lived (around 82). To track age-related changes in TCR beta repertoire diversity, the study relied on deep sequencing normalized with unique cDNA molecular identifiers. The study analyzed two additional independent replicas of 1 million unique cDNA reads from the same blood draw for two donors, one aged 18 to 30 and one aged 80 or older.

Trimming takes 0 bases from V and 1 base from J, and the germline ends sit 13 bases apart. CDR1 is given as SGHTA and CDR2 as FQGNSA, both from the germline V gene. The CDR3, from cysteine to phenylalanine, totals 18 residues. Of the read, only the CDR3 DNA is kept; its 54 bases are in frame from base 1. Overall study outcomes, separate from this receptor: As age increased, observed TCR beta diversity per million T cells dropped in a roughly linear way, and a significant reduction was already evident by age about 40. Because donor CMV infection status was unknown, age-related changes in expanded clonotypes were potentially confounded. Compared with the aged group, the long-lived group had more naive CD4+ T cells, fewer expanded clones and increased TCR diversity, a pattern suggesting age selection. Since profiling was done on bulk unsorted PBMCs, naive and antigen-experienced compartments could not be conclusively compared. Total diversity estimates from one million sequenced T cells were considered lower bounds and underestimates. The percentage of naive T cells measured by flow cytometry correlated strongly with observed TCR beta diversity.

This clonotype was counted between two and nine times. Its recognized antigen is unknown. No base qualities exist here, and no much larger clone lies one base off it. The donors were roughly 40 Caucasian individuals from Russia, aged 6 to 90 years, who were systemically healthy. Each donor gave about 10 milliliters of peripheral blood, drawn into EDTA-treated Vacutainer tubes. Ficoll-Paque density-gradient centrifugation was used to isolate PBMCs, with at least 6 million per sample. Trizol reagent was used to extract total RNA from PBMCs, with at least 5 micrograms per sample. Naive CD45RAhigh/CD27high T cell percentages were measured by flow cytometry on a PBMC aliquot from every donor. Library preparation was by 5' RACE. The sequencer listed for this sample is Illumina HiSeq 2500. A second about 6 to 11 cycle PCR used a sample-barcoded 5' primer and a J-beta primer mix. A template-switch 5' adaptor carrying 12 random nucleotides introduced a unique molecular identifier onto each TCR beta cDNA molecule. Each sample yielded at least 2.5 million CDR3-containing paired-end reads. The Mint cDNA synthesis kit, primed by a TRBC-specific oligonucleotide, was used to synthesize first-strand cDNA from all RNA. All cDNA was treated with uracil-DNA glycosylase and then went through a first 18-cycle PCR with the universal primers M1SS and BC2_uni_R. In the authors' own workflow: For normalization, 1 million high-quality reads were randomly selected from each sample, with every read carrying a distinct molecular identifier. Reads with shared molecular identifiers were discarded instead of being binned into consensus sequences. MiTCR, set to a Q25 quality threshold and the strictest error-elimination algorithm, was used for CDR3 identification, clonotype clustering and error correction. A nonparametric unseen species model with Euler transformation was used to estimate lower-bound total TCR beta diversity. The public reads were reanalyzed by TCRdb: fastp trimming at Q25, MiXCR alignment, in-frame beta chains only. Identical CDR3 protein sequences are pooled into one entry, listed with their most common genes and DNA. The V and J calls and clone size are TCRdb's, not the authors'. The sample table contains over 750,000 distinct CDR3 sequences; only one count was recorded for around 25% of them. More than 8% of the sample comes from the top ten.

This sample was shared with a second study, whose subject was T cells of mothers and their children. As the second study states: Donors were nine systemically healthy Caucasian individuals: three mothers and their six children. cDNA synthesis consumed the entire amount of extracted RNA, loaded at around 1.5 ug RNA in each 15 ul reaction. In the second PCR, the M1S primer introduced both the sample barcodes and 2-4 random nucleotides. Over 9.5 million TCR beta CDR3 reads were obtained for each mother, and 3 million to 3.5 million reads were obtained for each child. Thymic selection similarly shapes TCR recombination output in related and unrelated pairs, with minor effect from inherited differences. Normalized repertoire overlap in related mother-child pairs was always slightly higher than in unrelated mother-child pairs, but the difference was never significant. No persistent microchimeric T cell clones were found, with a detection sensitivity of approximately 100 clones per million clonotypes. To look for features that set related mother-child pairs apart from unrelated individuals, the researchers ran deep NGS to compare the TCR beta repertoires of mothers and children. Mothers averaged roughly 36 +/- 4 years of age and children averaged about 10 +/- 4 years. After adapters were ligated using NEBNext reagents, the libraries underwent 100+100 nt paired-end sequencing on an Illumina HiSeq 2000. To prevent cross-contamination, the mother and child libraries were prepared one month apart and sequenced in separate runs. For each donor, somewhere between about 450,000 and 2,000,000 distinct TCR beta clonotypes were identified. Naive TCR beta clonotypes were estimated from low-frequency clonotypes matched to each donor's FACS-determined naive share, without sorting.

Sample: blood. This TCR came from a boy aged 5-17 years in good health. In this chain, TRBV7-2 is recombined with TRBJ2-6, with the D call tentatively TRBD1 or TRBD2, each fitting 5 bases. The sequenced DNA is TGTGCCAGCAGCTTAGCGGGCATTGGGGGATCTGGGGCCAACGTCCTGACTTTC. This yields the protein CASSLAGIGGSGANVLTF.